This TCR beta chain was captured in a study of T-cell memory formation after mild COVID-19 (dated by TCRdb to the early 2020s). Broadly, across the study: TCR sequence clusters from the two donors were found to be largely donor specific. Longitudinal TCRalpha and TCRbeta repertoire sequencing tracked T-cell clones expanding and contracting after mild COVID-19 in a couple of donors. The cohort comprised two young, previously healthy adult volunteers, one female and one male.

TCRdb shows the sequencer as Illumina NovaSeq 6000. TCRalpha and TCRbeta cDNA libraries were built by 5'RACE with constant-segment primers, adding sample barcodes and unique molecular identifiers. Trizol reagent was used to extract RNA from every sample. Libraries were amplified in two PCR steps, with a second sample barcode and Illumina TruSeq adapters added in the second step. Libraries were sequenced on an Illumina NovaSeq with 2 x 150 bp paired-end reads. The published analysis was carried out like this. With migec v1.2.7, reads were demultiplexed and then collapsed into UMI-guided consensus sequences. Using mixcr v2.1.11, the UMI consensuses were aligned to TRA and TRB V and J templates and assembled into clonotypes. A clonotype was counted as expanded or contracted only when both edgeR and NoisET called the clonotype significant, with the noise models trained on biological replicates. edgeR calls used a false discovery rate-adjusted p below 0.01 and a log2 fold-change threshold of 1. As an exploratory analysis of dynamics, max-normalized trajectories of the 1000 most abundant clonotypes were examined with PCA combined with hierarchical clustering. Each responding clone was given a CD4 or CD8 phenotype based on the CD4+ and CD8+ repertoires, which had been sequenced separately. Using fastp at Q25 and MiXCR, TCRdb reprocessed the public reads and kept productive beta chains. One record per CDR3 amino acid sequence lists the most common genes and DNA. The V and J calls were determined by TCRdb, not by the authors. The sample records around 250,000 distinct CDR3 sequences, around 15% of which are singletons. Of the sample, 20% to 25% is held by the ten largest clones.

What the study reported, not specific to this receptor: Contracting CD4+ clones appeared mostly in the CM and EM memory subsets, whereas CD8+ clones were enriched in EMRA. From day 15 to 85, contracting clones showed balanced CD4/CD8 phenotypes, whereas a second wave of clones that expanded from day 15 to 37 leaned towards CD4+. Whether the second-wave clones peaking on day 37 were SARS-CoV-2 specific was not confirmed. Only two mild cases were covered by the study, and larger cohorts that include severe cases with pre-infection samples were considered necessary. Some responding clones were found in pre-infection memory, which suggests that pre-existing cross-reactive memory T cells took part in the SARS-CoV-2 response.

The CDR3 holds 14 amino acids from the cysteine to the phenylalanine. The only DNA kept is the CDR3, 42 bases in frame from the first base. Trimming removed 3 bases from V and 2 bases from J, leaving 10 bases between the germline ends. Based on the germline V gene (reference sequence), the CDR1 and CDR2 sequences are SEHNR and FQNEAQ. For this clonotype: Its antigen specificity is not known. No base quality values were provided; no much bigger clone lies one nucleotide off.

Ficoll-Paque density gradient centrifugation was used to isolate PBMCs. The TCR comes from a young man who had mild COVID-19 (a few samples of this study predate the infection). The sample titles of this study are shuffled in the database, so cell type and time point are left out; the donor was told from shared clones. In this chain, TRBV7-9 is recombined with TRBJ1-1; the D segment cannot be called with confidence. Specimen: PBMCs or a T cell subset sorted from them (not recorded which). The CDR3 region: CASSFFQSNTEAFF. The nucleotide sequence reads as follows: TGTGCCAGCAGCTTTTTCCAGAGCAACACTGAAGCTTTCTTT.